The entry below gives a single TCR beta chain sequence along with its context. The sample's time point: after dendritic cell vaccination, including at tumor progression/relapse. The data were taken from a study of glioma-infiltrating T cells after dendritic cell vaccination. Study as a whole: Monocyte-derived dendritic cells, cultured approximately 7 days with IL-4 and GM-CSF, were pulsed with autologous tumor lysate.

This CDR3 comprises 12 residues. The V and J ends lost 8 bases and 7 bases, in that order; junction bases with no gene match: 7. The germline V gene has CDR1 MNHNY and CDR2 SVGAGI (reference sequence). Using immunoSEQ multiplex PCR, the repertoire was profiled, and TCRdb retains in-frame clones only, with some absent. The sample carries 85,000 to 100,000 clones, approximately 81% recorded once. Sequencing used blood, obtained after dendritic cell vaccination. The sequence was obtained from a human donor with glioblastoma. The rearrangement uses TRBV6-6 and TRBJ1-2, with 7 bases matching TRBD1. CDR3 sequence: CASSRQGSGYTF. CDR3 DNA: TGTGCCAGCTCCCGACAGGGAAGTGGCTACACCTTC.